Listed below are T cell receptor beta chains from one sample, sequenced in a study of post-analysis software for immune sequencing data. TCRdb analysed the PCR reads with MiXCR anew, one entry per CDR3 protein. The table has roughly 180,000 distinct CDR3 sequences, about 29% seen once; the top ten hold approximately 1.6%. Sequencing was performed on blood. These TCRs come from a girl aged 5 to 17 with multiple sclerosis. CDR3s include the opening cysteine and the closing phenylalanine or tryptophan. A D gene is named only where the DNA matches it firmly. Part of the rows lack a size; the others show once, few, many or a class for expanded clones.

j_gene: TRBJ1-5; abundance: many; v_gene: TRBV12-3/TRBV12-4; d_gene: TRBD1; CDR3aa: CASSYQDREATYSNQPQHF; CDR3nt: TGTGCCAGCAGTTACCAGGACAGGGAGGCGACATATAGCAATCAGCCCCAGCATTTT
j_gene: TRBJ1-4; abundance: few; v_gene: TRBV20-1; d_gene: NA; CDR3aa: CSASEGIGEKLFF; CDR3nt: TGCAGCGCTAGCGAAGGGATAGGCGAAAAACTGTTTTTT
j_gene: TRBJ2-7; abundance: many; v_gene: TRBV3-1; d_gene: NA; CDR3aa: CASSQKGSEQYF; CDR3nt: TGTGCCAGCAGCCAAAAGGGGTCCGAGCAGTACTTC
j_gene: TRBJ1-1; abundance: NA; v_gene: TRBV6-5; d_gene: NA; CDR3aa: CASSYRQRGTEAFF; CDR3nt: TGTGCCAGCAGTTACCGGCAGAGGGGCACTGAAGCTTTCTTT
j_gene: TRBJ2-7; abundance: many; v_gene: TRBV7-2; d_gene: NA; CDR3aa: CASSLGGVADTYEQYF; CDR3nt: TGTGCCAGCAGCTTAGGGGGGGTGGCGGATACATACGAGCAGTACTTC
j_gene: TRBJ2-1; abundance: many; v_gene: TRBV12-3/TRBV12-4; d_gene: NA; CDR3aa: CASSLHNEQFF; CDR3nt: TGTGCCAGCAGTTTGCACAATGAGCAGTTCTTC
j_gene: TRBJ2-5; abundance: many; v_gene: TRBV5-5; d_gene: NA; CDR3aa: CASSLVPFGETQYF; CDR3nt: TGTGCCAGCAGCTTGGTTCCCTTTGGGGAGACCCAGTACTTC
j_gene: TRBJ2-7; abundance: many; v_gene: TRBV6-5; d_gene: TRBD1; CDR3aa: CASSTTGVPLEQYF; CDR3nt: TGTGCCAGCAGTACCACAGGGGTCCCCCTCGAGCAGTACTTC
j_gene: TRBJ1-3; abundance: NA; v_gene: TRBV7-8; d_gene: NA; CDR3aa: CASSLGTVGNTIYF; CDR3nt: TGTGCCAGCAGCTTAGGGACAGTTGGAAACACCATATATTTT
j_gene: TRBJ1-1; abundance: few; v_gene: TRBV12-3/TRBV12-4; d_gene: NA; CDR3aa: CASSFGGAGSEAFF; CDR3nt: TGTGCCAGCAGTTTCGGGGGGGCAGGGAGCGAAGCTTTCTTT
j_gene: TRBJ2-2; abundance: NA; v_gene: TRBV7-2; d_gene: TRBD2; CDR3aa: CASGRTSGQNTGELFF; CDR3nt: TGTGCCAGCGGCCGGACTAGCGGGCAGAACACCGGGGAGCTGTTTTTT
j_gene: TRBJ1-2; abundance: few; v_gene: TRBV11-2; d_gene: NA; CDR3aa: CASSFRDGYTF; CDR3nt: TGTGCCAGCAGCTTCCGGGATGGCTACACCTTC
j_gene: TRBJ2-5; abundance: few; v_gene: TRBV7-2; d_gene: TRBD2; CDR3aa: CARSLGVTSGRLGETQYF; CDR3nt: TGTGCCCGCAGCTTAGGGGTGACTAGCGGGAGGTTGGGAGAGACCCAGTACTTC
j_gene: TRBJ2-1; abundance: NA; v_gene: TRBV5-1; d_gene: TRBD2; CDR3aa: CACRTSGSNNEQFF; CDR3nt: TGCGCCTGCAGAACTAGCGGGTCAAACAATGAGCAGTTCTTC
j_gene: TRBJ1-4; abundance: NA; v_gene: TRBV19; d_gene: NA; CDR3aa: CASTYRATNEKLFF; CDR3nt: TGTGCCAGTACATACAGAGCAACTAATGAAAAACTGTTTTTT
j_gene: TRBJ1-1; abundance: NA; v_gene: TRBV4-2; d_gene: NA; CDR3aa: CASTQGGQHTEAFF; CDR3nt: TGTGCCAGCACCCAGGGTGGACAGCACACTGAAGCTTTCTTT
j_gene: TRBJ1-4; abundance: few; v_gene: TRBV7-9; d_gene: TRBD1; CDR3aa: CASSPRAGGEKLFF; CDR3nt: TGTGCCAGCAGCCCCAGGGCAGGGGGTGAAAAACTGTTTTTT
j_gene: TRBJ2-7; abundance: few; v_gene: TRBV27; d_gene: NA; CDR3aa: CASRVGAEQYF; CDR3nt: TGTGCCAGCCGGGTCGGGGCCGAGCAGTACTTC
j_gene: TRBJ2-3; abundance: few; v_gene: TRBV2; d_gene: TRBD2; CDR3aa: CASNSGRDTDTQYF; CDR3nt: TGTGCCAGCAATAGCGGGAGGGACACAGATACGCAGTATTTT
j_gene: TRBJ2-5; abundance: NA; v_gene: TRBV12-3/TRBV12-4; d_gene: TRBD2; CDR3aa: CASRRELGETQYF; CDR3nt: TGTGCCAGCAGGCGGGAGCTCGGAGAGACCCAGTACTTC
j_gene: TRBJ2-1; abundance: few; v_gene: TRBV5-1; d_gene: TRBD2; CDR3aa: CASRPTGGVNWWSHNEQFF; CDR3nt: TGCGCCAGCAGACCCACGGGGGGAGTTAATTGGTGGTCCCACAATGAGCAGTTCTTC
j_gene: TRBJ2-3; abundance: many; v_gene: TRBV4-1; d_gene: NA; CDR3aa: CASSHVSAFTDTQYF; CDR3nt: TGCGCCAGCAGCCACGTAAGCGCATTCACAGATACGCAGTATTTT
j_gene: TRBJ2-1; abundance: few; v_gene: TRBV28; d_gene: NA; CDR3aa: CATSGGNAYNEQFF; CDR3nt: TGTGCCACCTCTGGCGGGAACGCCTACAATGAGCAGTTCTTC
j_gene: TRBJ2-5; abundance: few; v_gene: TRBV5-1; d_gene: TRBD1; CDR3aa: CAGRPTGELETQYF; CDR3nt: TGCGCCGGCAGACCGACAGGGGAGCTGGAGACCCAGTACTTC
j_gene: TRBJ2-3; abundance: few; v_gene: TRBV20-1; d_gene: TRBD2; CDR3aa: CSAETGTSLTDTQYF; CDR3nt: TGCAGTGCTGAGACCGGGACTAGCCTCACAGATACGCAGTATTTT
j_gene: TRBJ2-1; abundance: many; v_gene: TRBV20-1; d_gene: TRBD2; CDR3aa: CSARAPYLTSGMSSHTRYNEQFF; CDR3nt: TGCAGTGCTAGAGCCCCATACTTGACTAGCGGGATGTCCTCCCACACCCGATACAATGAGCAGTTCTTC
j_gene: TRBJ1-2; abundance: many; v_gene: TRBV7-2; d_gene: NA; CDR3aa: CASSFGGDYGYTF; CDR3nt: TGTGCCAGCAGCTTTGGCGGGGACTATGGCTACACCTTC
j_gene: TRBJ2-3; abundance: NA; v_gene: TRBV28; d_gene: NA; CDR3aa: CASSSGDWTDTQYF; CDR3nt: TGTGCCAGCAGTTCTGGGGACTGGACAGATACGCAGTATTTT
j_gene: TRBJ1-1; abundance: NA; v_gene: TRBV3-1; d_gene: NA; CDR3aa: CASSRDWDQNTEAFF; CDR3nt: TGTGCCAGCAGCCGGGATTGGGATCAAAACACTGAAGCTTTCTTT
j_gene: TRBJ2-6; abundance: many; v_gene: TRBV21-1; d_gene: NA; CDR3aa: CASSKARWDFTANVLTF; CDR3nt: TGTGCCAGCAGCAAAGCTCGCTGGGACTTCACAGCCAACGTCCTGACTTTC
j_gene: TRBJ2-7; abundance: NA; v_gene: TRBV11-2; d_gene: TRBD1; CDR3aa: CASSRDRVSYNEQYF; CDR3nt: TGTGCCAGCAGCCGGGACAGGGTGTCCTACAATGAGCAGTACTTC
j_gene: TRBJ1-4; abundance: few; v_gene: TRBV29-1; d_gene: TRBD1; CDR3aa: CSVEDRVYEKLFF; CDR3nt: TGCAGCGTCGAGGACAGGGTATATGAAAAACTGTTTTTT
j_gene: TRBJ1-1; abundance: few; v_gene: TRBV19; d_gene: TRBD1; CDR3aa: CASSPQGVDMNTEAFF; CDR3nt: TGTGCCAGTAGTCCCCAGGGGGTCGACATGAACACTGAAGCTTTCTTT
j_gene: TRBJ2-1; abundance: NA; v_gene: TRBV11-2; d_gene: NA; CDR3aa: CASGFGRTEQFF; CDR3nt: TGTGCCAGCGGCTTTGGGAGGACTGAGCAGTTCTTC
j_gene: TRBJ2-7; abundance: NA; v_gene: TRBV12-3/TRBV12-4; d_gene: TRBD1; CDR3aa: CASSFASGTGGHEQYF; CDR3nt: TGTGCCAGCAGTTTCGCCTCCGGGACAGGGGGCCACGAGCAGTACTTC
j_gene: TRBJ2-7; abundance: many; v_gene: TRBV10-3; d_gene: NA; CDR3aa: CAVGRKDHDYEQYF; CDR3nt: TGTGCCGTAGGCCGCAAGGACCACGACTACGAGCAGTACTTC
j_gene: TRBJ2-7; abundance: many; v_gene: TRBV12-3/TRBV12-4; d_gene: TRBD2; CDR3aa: CASSFGGGPYEQYF; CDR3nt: TGTGCCAGCAGTTTTGGGGGAGGGCCTTACGAGCAGTACTTC
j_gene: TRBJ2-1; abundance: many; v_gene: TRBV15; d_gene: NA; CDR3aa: CATSSDRPSRYEQFF; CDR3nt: TGTGCCACCAGCAGTGATAGACCCAGTCGGTATGAGCAGTTCTTC
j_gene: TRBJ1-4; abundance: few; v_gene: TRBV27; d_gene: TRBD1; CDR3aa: CASSLREGTGDEKLFF; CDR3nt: TGTGCCAGCAGTTTAAGGGAGGGGACAGGGGATGAAAAACTGTTTTTT
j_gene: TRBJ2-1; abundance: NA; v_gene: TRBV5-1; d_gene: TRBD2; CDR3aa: CASSDGLAGKNEQFF; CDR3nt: TGCGCCAGCAGCGATGGACTAGCGGGGAAAAATGAGCAGTTCTTC
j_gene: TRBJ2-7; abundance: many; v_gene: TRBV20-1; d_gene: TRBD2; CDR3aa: CSAVGVASGTYEQYF; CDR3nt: TGCAGTGCAGTTGGGGTGGCTAGCGGGACTTACGAGCAGTACTTC
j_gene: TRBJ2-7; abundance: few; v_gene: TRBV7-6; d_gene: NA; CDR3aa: CASSLHRTTLYEQYF; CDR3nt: TGTGCCAGCAGCCTTCATAGGACTACTCTTTACGAGCAGTACTTC
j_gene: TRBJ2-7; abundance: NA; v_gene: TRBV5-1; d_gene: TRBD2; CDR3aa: CASSLAASGAPYEQYF; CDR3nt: TGCGCCAGCAGCTTGGCAGCTAGCGGGGCCCCCTACGAGCAGTACTTC
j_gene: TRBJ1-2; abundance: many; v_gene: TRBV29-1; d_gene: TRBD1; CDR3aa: CSVGGQAAPNGYTF; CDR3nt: TGCAGCGTTGGCGGACAGGCCGCGCCTAATGGCTACACCTTC
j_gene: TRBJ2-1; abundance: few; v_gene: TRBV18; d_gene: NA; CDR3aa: CASSPGVAEQFF; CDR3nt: TGTGCCAGCTCACCAGGAGTGGCGGAGCAGTTCTTC
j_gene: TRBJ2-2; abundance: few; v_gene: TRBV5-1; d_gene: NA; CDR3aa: CASSLLRDANTGELFF; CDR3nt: TGCGCCAGCAGCTTGTTAAGGGACGCGAACACCGGGGAGCTGTTTTTT
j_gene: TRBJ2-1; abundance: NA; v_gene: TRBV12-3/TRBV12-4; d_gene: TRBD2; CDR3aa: CASSLLSRIAGGNNEQFF; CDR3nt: TGTGCCAGCAGTTTACTGTCCCGTATAGCGGGAGGCAATAATGAGCAGTTCTTC
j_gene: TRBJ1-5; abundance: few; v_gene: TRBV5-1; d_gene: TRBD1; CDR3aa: CASSWGPTGGGNQPQHF; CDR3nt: TGCGCCAGCAGCTGGGGCCCTACAGGGGGTGGGAATCAGCCCCAGCATTTT
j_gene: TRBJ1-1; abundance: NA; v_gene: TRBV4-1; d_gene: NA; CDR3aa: CASSPPPSDVWNTEAFF; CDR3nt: TGCGCCAGCAGCCCACCCCCTTCGGACGTTTGGAACACTGAAGCTTTCTTT
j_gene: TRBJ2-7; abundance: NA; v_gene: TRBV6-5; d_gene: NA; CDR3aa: CASRRDKPYEQYF; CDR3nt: TGTGCCAGCAGACGGGACAAGCCCTACGAGCAGTACTTC
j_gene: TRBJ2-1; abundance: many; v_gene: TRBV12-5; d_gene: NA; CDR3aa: CASGVQGRTYNEQFF; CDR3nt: TGTGCTAGTGGTGTACAGGGGAGGACCTACAATGAGCAGTTCTTC
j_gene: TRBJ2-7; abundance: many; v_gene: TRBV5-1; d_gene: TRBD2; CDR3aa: CASSGTSVVYEQYF; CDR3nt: TGCGCCAGCAGCGGGACTAGCGTTGTCTACGAGCAGTACTTC
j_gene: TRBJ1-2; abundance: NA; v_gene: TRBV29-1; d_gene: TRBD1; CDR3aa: CSAPTGNNYGYTF; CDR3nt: TGCAGCGCGCCGACAGGGAATAACTATGGCTACACCTTC
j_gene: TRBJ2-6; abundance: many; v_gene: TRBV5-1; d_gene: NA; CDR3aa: CASRDLVTGANVLTF; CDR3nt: TGCGCCAGCAGGGACCTGGTTACTGGGGCCAACGTCCTGACTTTC
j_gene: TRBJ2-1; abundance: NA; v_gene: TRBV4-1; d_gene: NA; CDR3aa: CASSLSTVQGGSYNEQFF; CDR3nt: TGCGCCAGCAGCTTATCCACGGTGCAAGGGGGATCGTACAATGAGCAGTTCTTC
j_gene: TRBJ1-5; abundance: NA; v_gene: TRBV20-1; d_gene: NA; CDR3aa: CSARARGGGNQPQHF; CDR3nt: TGCAGTGCTAGAGCCCGGGGAGGGGGCAATCAGCCCCAGCATTTT